The subject of this entry is one T cell receptor (beta chain). It has no known antigen specificity. There are no base qualities to consult, and no much larger clone falls within one base. The data belong to a study of T cells in Graves' hyperthyroidism and ophthalmopathy (dated by TCRdb to between 2018 and 2021). At the level of the whole study: Peripheral blood samples were taken at initial diagnosis, before any treatment was given. To identify distinguishing TCR V-J signatures, a discovery cohort of around 98 patients was used, comprising some 45 with Graves' ophthalmopathy and under 60 with stable Graves' hyperthyroidism. Whether ophthalmopathy could be predicted prospectively was tested in an independent validation cohort made up of approximately 19 hyperthyroidism patients plus 17 patients who later progressed to ophthalmopathy. The 75 to 100 discovery patients were divided at random into training and test sets in a 7:3 ratio. In six Graves' hyperthyroidism patients, the study also compared T-cell repertoires from thyroid tissue with T-cell repertoires from blood. Following sampling, methimazole starting at 30 mg daily was given to hyperthyroidism patients, and high-dose intravenous methylprednisolone was given to ophthalmopathy patients. The paper describes TCR Vbeta CDR3 sequencing of fewer than 150 peripheral blood samples, made up of 43 ophthalmopathy patients, some 76 hyperthyroidism patients and 17 progressor patients.

TCR beta CDR3 regions were amplified from RNA transcripts. The TCR CDR3 was subjected to a first round of RT-PCR using the HTBI primer set and the Qiagen OneStep RT-PCR kit. Libraries were constructed in a second round of multiplex PCR, after which size selection and purification were carried out. Libraries were sequenced paired-end with 100 bp reads on an Illumina HiSeq2000. As for how the authors treated the data: SOAPnuke was used to process the raw data, removing reads that contained adapters or uncalled bases, had a mean Phred below 15, or lacked an exact match to the constant primer or identifier. COPE v1.2.5 was used to merge high-quality paired reads, and clonotypes were defined as unique nucleotide sequences. Clonotypes were aligned to IMGT TRBV, TRBD and TRBJ reference segments using MiTCR v1.1. Only V-J combinations with frequency above 0.0001, covering about 99% of repertoires, were analysed. A TCS score was defined as the ratio of F50 (clonal expansion) to E x V (chaos), with BLOSUM62-based TCRdist applied between CDR3 peptides within each V-J. Welch's t-statistics and random forest reduced around 520 V-J features to roughly 13, which were used in a naive Bayes classifier (R e1071). TCRdb took the public reads, trimmed them with fastp at Q25, ran MiXCR for clone calling and kept in-frame beta chains. When rows share a CDR3 protein, they turn into one entry using the most common DNA and genes. These V and J calls originate from TCRdb's pipeline instead of the authors' own analysis. The sample has about 600,000 distinct CDR3 sequences on record, 15% to 20% of them singletons. Around 3.5% of the sample is taken by the ten largest.

Ophthalmopathy patients had moderately to severely active disease, Clinical Activity Score of at least 3, NOSPECS grade of at least 4, and duration under 3 months. The study excluded patients with uncontrolled infections, other autoimmune diseases, pregnancy or lactation. Diagnoses relied on clinical symptoms, serum thyroxine and TRAb, thyroid ultrasound and orbital computed tomography. Ficoll-Paque density gradient centrifugation was used to isolate PBMCs from about 9 ml of fresh peripheral blood. Trizol reagent was used to extract total RNA, and RNA quality was then checked on an Agilent 2100 Bioanalyzer. The cysteine opens and the phenylalanine closes a CDR3 of 17 amino acids. Only CDR3 DNA remains: 51 bases, in frame from the first base. V trim: 5 bases; J trim: 5 bases; unmatched bases: 9. CDR1 and CDR2 (MDHEN, SYDVKM) derive from the germline V gene. The research as a whole found: A model built on a 13 V-J signature distinguished ophthalmopathy from stable hyperthyroidism, reaching over 85% sensitivity and 81.08% specificity in cross-validation and 80%/75% in testing. No statistical method was used to set the sample size in advance, and investigators knew the group allocation. Most expanded thyroid clonotypes (frequency above 0.001) were also found in blood, which suggests that blood repertoires may mirror thyroid immune responses. In validation, the model predicted progression to ophthalmopathy a median of approximately 6.3 months before onset, with roughly 70% sensitivity and just under 75% specificity.

The sequence links TRBV28 to TRBJ2-2, with TRBD2 identical over 12 junction bases. This receptor was identified in a woman aged 40 to 49 with Graves' ophthalmopathy. The sample was blood. The nucleotide sequence is TGTGCCAGCAGTGGCAGACTAGCGGGAGAAGGGACCGGGGAGCTGTTTTTT. This sequence encodes CASSGRLAGEGTGELFF.